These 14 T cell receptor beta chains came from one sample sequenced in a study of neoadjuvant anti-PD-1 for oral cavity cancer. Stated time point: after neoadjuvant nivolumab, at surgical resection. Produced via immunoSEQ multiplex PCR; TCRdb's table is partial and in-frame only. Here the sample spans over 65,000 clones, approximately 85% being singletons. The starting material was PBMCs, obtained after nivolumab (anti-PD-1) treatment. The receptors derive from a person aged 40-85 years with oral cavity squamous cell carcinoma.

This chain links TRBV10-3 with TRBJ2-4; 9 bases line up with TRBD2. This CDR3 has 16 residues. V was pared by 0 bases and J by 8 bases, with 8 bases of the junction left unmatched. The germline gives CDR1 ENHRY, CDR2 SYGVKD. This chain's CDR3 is CAISESPAGGGDIQYF. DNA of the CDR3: TGTGCCATCAGTGAGTCTCCGGCGGGAGGGGGGGACATTCAGTACTTC.

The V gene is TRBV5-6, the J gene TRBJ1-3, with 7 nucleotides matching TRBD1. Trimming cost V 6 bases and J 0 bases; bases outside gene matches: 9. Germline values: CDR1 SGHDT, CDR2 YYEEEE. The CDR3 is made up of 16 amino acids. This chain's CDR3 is CASTRQGSSSGNTIYF. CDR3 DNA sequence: TGTGCCAGCACCAGACAGGGAAGCTCCTCTGGAAACACCATATATTTT.

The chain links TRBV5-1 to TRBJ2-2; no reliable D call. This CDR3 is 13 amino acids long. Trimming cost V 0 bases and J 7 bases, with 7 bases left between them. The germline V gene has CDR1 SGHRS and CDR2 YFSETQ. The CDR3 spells CASSLDPDGELFF. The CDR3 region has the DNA TGCGCCAGCAGCTTGGATCCGGACGGGGAGCTGTTTTTT.

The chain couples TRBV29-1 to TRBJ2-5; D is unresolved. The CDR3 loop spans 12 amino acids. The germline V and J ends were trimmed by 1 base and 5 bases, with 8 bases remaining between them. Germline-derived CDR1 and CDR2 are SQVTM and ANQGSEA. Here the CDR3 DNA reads TGCAGCGTTGAAGGGTCCGCGGAGACCCAGTACTTC. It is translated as CSVEGSAETQYF.

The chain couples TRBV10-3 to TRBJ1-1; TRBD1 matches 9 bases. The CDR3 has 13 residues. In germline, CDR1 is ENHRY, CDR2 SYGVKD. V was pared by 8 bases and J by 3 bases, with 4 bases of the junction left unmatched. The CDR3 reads CAIGDRADTEAFF. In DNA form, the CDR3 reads TGTGCCATCGGGGACAGGGCGGACACTGAAGCTTTCTTT.

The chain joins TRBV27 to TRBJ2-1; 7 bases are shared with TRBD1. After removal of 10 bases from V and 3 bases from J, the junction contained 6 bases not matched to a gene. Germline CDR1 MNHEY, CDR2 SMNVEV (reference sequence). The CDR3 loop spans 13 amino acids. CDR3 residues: CATRQGNYNEQFF. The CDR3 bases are TGTGCCACCCGACAGGGAAACTACAATGAGCAGTTCTTC.

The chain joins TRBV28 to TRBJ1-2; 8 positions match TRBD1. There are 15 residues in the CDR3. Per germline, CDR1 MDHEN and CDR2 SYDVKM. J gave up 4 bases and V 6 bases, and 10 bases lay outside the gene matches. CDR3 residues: CASSESTGERYGYTF. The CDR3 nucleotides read TGTGCCAGCAGCGAATCGACAGGGGAGCGCTATGGCTACACCTTC.

This chain's CDR3 is CASEASVIHPQHF. The CDR3 DNA sequence: TGTGCCAGCGAGGCCTCAGTGATCCATCCCCAGCATTTT. The chain combines TRBV6-1 with TRBJ1-5; the D is unclear. The CDR3 is 13 residues long. Germline V lookup: CDR1 MNHNS, CDR2 SASEGT. V dropped 8 bases and J dropped 10 bases, with 18 bases sitting between them.

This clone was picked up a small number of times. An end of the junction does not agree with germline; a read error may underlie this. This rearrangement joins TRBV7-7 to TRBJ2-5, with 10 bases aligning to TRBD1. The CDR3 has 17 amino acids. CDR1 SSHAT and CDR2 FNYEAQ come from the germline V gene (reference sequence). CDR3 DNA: TGTGCTAGCAGCTTATCGGGGGGGGACAGGGGAATGGAGACCCAGTACTTC. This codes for CASSLSGGDRGMETQYF.

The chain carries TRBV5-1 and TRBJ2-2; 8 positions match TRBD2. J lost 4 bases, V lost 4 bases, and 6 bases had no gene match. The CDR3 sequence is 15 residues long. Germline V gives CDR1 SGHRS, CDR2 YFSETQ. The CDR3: CASSPGLVGTGELFF. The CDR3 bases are TGCGCCAGCAGCCCGGGACTAGTAGGCACCGGGGAGCTGTTTTTT.

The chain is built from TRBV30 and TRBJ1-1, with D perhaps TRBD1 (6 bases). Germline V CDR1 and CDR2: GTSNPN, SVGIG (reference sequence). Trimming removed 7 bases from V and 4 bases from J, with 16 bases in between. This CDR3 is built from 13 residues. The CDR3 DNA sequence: TGTGCCTACCGGGACACCGGGAGCACTGAAGCTTTCTTT. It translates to CAYRDTGSTEAFF.

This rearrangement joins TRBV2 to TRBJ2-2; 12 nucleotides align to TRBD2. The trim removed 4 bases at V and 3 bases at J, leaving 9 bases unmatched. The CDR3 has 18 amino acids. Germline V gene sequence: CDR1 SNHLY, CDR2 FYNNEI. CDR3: CASSGSLAGGGDTGELFF. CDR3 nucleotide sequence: TGTGCCAGCAGTGGGTCCCTAGCGGGAGGGGGCGACACCGGGGAGCTGTTTTTT.

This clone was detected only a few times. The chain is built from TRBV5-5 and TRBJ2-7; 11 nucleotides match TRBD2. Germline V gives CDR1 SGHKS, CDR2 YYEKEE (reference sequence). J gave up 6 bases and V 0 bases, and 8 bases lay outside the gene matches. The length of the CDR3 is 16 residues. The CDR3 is CASSLGVLAGDGEQYF. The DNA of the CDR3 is TGTGCCAGCAGCTTGGGTGTACTAGCGGGAGACGGCGAGCAGTACTTC.

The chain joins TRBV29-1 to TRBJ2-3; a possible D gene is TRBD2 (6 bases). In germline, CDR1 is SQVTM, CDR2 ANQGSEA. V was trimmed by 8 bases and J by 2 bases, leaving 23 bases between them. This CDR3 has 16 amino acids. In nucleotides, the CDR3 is TGCAGCACGTCGAGAGTCCCCGGAGGGTCCACAGATACGCAGTATTTT. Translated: CSTSRVPGGSTDTQYF.